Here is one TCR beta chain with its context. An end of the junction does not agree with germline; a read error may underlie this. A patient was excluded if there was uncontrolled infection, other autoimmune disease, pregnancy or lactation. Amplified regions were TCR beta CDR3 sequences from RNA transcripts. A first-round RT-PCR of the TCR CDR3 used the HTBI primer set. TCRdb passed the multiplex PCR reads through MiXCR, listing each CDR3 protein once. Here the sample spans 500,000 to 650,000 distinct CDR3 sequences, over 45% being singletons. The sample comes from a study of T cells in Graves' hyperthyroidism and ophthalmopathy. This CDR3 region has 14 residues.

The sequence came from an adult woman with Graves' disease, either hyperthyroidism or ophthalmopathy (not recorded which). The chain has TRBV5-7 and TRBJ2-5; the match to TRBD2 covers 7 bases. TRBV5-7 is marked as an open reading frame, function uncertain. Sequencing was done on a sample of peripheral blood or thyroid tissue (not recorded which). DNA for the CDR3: TGTGCCAGCAGTGAGCGGGATCTACAAGAGACCCAGTCCTTC. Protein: CASSERDLQETQSF.